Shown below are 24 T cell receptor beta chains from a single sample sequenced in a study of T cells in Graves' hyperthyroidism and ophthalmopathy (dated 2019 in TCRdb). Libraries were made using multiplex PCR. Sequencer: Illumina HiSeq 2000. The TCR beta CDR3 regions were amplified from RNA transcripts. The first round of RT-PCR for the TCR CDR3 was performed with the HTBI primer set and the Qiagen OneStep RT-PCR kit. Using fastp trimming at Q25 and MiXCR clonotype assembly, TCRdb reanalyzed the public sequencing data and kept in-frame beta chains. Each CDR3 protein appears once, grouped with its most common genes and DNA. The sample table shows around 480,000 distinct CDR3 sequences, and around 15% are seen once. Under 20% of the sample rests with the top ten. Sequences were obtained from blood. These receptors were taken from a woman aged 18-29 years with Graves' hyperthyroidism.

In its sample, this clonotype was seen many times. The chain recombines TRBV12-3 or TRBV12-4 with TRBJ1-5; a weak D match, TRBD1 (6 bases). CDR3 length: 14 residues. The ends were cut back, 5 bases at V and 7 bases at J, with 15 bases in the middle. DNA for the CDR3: TGTGCCAGCAGTCTCCGGGACATCTACCAGCCCCAGCATTTT. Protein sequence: CASSLRDIYQPQHF.

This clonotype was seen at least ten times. CDR3 sequence reads: CSAPRTSGGYEQYF. For the CDR3, the DNA is TGCAGTGCTCCCCGTACTAGCGGAGGCTACGAGCAGTACTTC. The chain has TRBV20-1 and TRBJ2-7; 8 positions agree with TRBD2. CDR3 length: 14 residues. The V gene's germline CDR1 is DFQATT and CDR2 SNEGSKA (reference sequence). J lost 3 bases, V lost 5 bases, and 9 bases had no gene match.

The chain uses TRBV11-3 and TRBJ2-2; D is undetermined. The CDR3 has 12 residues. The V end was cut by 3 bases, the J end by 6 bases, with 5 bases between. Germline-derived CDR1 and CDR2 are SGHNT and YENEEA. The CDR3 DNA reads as TGTGCCAGCAGCTTTAGGGCCGGGGAGCTGTTTTTT. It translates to CASSFRAGELFF.

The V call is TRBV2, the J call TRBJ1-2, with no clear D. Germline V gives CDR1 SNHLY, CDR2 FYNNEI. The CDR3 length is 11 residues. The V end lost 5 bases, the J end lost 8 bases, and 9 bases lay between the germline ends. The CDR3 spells CASSPLRGYTF. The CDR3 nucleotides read TGTGCCAGCAGTCCCCTTCGGGGCTACACCTTC.

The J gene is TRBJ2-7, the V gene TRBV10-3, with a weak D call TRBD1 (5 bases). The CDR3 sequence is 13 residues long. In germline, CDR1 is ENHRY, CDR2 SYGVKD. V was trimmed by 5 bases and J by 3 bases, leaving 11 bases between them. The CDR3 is CAISKGQSYEQYV. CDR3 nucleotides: TGTGCCATCAGTAAGGGGCAGAGCTACGAGCAGTACGTC.

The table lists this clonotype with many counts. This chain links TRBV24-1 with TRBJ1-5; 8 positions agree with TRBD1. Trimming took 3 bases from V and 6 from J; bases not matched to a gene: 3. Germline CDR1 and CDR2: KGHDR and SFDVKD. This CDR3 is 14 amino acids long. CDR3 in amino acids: CATSDQGAAQPQHF. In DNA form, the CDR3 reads TGTGCCACCAGTGATCAGGGGGCAGCTCAGCCCCAGCATTTT.

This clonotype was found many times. The CDR3 reads CASSGRVETQYF. The DNA of the CDR3 is TGTGCCAGCAGTGGAAGGGTCGAGACCCAGTACTTC. The rearrangement links TRBV2 to TRBJ2-5; D is unclear. From germline, CDR1 is SNHLY and CDR2 FYNNEI. The CDR3 is made up of 12 amino acids. The V and J ends lost 4 bases and 5 bases respectively, with 8 bases between them.

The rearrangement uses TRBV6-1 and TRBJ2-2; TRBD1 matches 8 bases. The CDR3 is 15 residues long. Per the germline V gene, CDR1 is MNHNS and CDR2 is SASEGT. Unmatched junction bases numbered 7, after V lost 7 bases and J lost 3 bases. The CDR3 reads CASTRTGPDTGELFF. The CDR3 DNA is TGTGCCAGCACCCGGACAGGGCCCGACACCGGGGAGCTGTTTTTT.

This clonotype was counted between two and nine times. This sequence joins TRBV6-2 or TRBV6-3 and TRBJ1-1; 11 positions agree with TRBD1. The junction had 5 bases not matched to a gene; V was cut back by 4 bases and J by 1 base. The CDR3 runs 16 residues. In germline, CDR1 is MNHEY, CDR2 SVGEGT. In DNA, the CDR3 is TGTGCCAGCAGTTCTGGGACAGGGGGGAGGAACACTGAAGCTTTCTTT. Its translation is CASSSGTGGRNTEAFF.

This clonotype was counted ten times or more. The CDR3 sequence: CASSPGVDRAYGYTF. The DNA of the CDR3 is TGTGCCAGCTCACCGGGCGTGGACAGGGCCTATGGCTACACCTTC. The chain uses TRBV18 and TRBJ1-2; 8 bases match TRBD1. Germline V CDR1 and CDR2: KGHSH, LQKENI. The ends lost 3 bases at V and 4 bases at J; junction bases unmatched: 7. The length of the CDR3 is 15 residues.

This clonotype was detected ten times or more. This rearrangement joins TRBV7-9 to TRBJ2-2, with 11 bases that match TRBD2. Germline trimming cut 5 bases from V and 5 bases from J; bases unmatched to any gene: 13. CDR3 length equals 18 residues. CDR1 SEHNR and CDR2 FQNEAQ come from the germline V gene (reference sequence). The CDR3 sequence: CASSPFRLAGPGTGELFF. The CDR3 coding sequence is TGTGCCAGCAGCCCGTTCAGACTAGCGGGACCGGGGACCGGGGAGCTGTTTTTT.

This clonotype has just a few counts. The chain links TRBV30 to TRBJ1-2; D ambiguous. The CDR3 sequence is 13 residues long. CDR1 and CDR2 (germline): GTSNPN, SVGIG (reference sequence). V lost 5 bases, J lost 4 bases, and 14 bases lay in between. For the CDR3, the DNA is TGTGCCTGGGCGCCACCCCGGCCCTATGGCTACACCTTC. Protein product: CAWAPPRPYGYTF.

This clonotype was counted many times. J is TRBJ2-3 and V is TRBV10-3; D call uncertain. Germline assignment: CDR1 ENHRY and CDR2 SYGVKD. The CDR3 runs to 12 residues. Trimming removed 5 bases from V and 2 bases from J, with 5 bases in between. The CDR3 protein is CAISPDTDTQYF. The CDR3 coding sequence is TGTGCCATCAGTCCAGACACAGATACGCAGTATTTT.

In DNA form, the CDR3 reads TGTGCCACCACATTCGGGACACGTGTTCACGAGCAGTACGTC. As protein: CATTFGTRVHEQYV. The chain employs TRBV7-9 and TRBJ2-7, with D possibly matching TRBD1 (6 bases). The V and J ends lost 10 bases and 5 bases respectively, with 21 bases between them. The CDR3 consists of 14 residues. Per germline, CDR1 SEHNR and CDR2 FQNEAQ (reference sequence).

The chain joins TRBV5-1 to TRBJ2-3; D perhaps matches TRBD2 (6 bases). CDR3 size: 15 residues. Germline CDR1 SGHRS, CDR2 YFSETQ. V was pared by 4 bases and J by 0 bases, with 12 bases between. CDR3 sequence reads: CASSGGTSSTDTQYF. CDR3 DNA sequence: TGCGCCAGCAGCGGAGGGACTTCTAGCACAGATACGCAGTATTTT.

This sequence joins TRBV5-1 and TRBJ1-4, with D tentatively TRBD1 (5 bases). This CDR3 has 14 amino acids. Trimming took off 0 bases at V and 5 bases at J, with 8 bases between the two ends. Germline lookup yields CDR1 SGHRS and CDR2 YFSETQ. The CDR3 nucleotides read TGCGCCAGCAGCTTGGAGGGGAGAAATGAAAAACTGTTTTTT. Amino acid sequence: CASSLEGRNEKLFF.

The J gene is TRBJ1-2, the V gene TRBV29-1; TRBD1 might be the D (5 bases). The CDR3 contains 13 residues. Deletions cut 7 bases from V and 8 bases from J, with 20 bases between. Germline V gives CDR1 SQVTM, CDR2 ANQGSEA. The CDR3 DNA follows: TGCAGCGGGGACGACGACGTAGAGCTGGGCTACACCTTC. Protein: CSGDDDVELGYTF.

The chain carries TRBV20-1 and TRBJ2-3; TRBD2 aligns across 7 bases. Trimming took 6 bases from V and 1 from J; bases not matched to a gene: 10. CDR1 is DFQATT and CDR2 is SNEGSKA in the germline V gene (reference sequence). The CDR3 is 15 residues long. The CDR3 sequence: CSAFAWEGGTDTQYF. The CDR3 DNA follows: TGCAGTGCCTTTGCCTGGGAGGGCGGCACAGATACGCAGTATTTT.

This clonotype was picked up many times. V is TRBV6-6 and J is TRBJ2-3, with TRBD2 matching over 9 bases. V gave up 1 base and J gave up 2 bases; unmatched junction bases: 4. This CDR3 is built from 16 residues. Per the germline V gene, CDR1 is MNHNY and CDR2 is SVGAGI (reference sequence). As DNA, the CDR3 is TGTGCCAGCAGTTACTTCAGCGGGAGGAACACAGATACGCAGTATTTT. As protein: CASSYFSGRNTDTQYF.

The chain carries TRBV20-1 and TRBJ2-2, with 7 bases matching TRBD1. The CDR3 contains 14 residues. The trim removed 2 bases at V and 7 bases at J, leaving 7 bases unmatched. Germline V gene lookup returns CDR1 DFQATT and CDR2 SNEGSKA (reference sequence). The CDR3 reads CSARSDRALGELFF. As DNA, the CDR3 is TGCAGTGCTAGATCTGACAGGGCCCTCGGGGAGCTGTTTTTT.

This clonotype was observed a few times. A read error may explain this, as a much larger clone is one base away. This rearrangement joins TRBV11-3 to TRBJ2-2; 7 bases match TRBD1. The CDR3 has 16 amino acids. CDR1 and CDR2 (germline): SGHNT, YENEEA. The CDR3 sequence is CTTQGDGTVNTGELFF. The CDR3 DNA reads TGTACCACCCAGGGTGACGGGACAGTAAACACCGGGGAGCTGTTTTTT.

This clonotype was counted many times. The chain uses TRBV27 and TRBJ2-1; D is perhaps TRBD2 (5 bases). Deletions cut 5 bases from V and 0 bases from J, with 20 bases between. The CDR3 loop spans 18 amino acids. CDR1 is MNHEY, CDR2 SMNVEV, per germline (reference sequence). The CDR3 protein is CASSTPRDGISSYNEQFF. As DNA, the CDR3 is TGTGCCAGCAGTACCCCTCGAGACGGGATCAGCTCCTACAATGAGCAGTTCTTC.

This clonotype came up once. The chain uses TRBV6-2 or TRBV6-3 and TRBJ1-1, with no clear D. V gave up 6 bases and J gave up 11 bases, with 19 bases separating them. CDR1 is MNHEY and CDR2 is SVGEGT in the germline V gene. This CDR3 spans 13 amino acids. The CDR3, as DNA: TGTGCCAGCAGCGAAAGGGATTCGTATGAGGCTTTCTTT. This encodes CASSERDSYEAFF.

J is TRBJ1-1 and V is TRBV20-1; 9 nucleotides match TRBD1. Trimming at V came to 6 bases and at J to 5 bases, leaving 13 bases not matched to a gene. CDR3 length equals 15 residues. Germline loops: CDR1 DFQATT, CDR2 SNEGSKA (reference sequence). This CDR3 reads CSAPETGGGKTEAFF. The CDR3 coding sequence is TGCAGTGCACCTGAGACAGGGGGAGGAAAGACTGAAGCTTTCTTT.